Listed below are T cell receptor beta chains from one sample, sequenced in a study of T cell responses to AZD1222 COVID-19 vaccine. Libraries were prepared by immunoSEQ multiplex PCR; TCRdb keeps only in-frame clonotypes and omits some of them. Found here are under 200,000 clones, about 90% of them singletons; the top ten hold around 1.8%. Material: peripheral blood, obtained on day 0 of AZD1222 vaccination. These TCRs come from an adult in good health. CDR3s include the opening cysteine and the closing phenylalanine or tryptophan. A D gene is named only where the DNA matches it firmly. The listing skips clone size in some rows; elsewhere it reads once, few, many or a size class.

clone size,D gene,V gene,J gene,CDR3 protein,CDR3 DNA
-,-,TRBV19,TRBJ1-5,CASSSSRNQPQHF,TGTGCCAGTAGTTCGTCTCGCAATCAGCCCCAGCATTTT
-,TRBD1,TRBV24-1,TRBJ2-1,CATSDRAATGINNEQFF,TGTGCCACCAGTGATCGAGCCGCGACAGGGATTAACAATGAGCAGTTCTTC
-,-,TRBV12-3/TRBV12-4,TRBJ1-4,CASSFVPAKLFF,TGTGCCAGCAGTTTCGTCCCGGCCAAACTGTTTTTT
-,-,TRBV6-5,TRBJ2-4,CASSYYHDLAKNIQYF,TGTGCCAGCAGTTACTACCATGACTTAGCCAAAAACATTCAGTACTTC
-,TRBD1,TRBV30,TRBJ2-7,CAWGKDREHEQYF,TGTGCCTGGGGGAAAGACAGGGAACACGAGCAGTACTTC
-,-,TRBV6-5,TRBJ2-7,CASRTDRTYEQYF,TGTGCCAGCAGGACCGACAGAACCTACGAGCAGTACTTC
-,-,TRBV20-1,TRBJ1-2,CRPNGGHGYTF,TGCAGACCTAATGGGGGACATGGCTACACCTTC
-,TRBD2,TRBV7-3,TRBJ2-1,CASSLLGTTSYNEQFF,TGTGCCAGCAGCTTACTTGGGACTACCTCCTACAATGAGCAGTTCTTC
once,-,TRBV12-3/TRBV12-4,TRBJ1-1,CASGLLNTEAFF,TGTGCCAGCGGGTTACTGAACACTGAAGCTTTCTTT
-,TRBD2,TRBV10-3,TRBJ2-1,CAISEPARLAGYNEQFF,TGTGCCATCAGTGAGCCGGCCCGACTAGCGGGCTACAATGAGCAGTTCTTC
-,TRBD2,TRBV28,TRBJ2-1,CASSPGLANPLSNEQFF,TGTGCCAGCAGTCCCGGACTAGCGAACCCACTCTCCAATGAGCAGTTCTTC
-,-,TRBV6-1,TRBJ2-1,CASSEARGTEQFF,TGTGCCAGCAGTGAAGCTAGGGGGACTGAGCAGTTCTTC
-,-,TRBV4-3,TRBJ1-1,CASSQDRWASDTEAFF,TGCGCCAGCAGCCAAGATCGATGGGCGTCGGACACTGAAGCTTTCTTT
-,TRBD2,TRBV10-3,TRBJ2-3,CASSLAGPTDTQYF,TGTGCTTCATCACTAGCGGGTCCCACAGATACGCAGTATTTT
-,TRBD2,TRBV30,TRBJ2-1,CAWSVRGRETFF,TGTGCCTGGAGTGTACGTGGGCGGGAGACGTTCTTC
-,-,TRBV3-1/TRBV3-2,TRBJ1-2,CASSLASGVGYTF,TGTGCCAGCAGCCTGGCGTCAGGGGTGGGCTACACCTTC
-,-,TRBV6-5,TRBJ1-1,CASSYGAGSTEAFF,TGTGCCAGCAGTTACGGCGCCGGGTCCACTGAAGCTTTCTTT
few,-,TRBV18,TRBJ1-2,CASSPNTGNLGYGYTF,TGTGCCAGCTCACCGAATACAGGGAATTTGGGCTATGGCTACACCTTC
-,-,TRBV7-9,TRBJ1-1,CASSPRGENTEAFF,TGTGCCAGCAGCCCGAGGGGCGAGAACACTGAAGCTTTCTTT